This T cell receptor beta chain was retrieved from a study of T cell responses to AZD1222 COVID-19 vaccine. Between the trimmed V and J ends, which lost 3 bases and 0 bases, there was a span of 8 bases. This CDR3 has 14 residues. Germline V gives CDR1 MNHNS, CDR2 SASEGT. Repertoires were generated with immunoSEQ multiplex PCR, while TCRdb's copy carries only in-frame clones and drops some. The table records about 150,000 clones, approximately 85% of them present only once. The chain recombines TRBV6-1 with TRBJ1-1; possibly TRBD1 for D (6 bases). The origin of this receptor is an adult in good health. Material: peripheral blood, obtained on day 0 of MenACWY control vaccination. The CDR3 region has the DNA TGTGCCAGCAGTGAGAGGGGGATGAACACTGAAGCTTTCTTT. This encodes CASSERGMNTEAFF.